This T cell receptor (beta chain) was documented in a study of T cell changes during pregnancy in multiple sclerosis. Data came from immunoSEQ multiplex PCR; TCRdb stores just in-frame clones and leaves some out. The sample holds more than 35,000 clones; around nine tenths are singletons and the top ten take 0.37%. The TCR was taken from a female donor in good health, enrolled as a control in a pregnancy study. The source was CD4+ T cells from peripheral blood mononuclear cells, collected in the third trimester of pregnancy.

The CDR3 nucleotides are TGTGCCAGCAGTAGCGCGGGGAACGAGCAGTACTTC. Protein: CASSSAGNEQYF. The chain joins TRBV28 to TRBJ2-7; TRBD2 is a possible D gene (6 bases). In germline, CDR1 is MDHEN, CDR2 SYDVKM. This CDR3 comprises 12 residues. Trimming took 5 bases from V and 5 from J, leaving 10 bases between them. The whole variable domain, filled in from reference TRBV28 and TRBJ2-7, reads DVKVTQSSRYLVKRTGEKVFLECVQDMDHENMFWYRQDPGLGLRLIYFSYDVKMKEKGDIPEGYSVSREKKERFSLILESASTNQTSMYLCASSSAGNEQYFGPGTRLTVT.